This entry lists 11 T cell receptor beta chains sequenced from one sample in a study of blood T cells in healthy people across ages. PCR was performed a second time for 7 to 11 cycles using a sample-barcoded 5' primer and a J-beta primer mix. TCRdb processed the 5' RACE reads anew with MiXCR; each CDR3 protein has one entry. Of over 600,000 distinct CDR3 sequences listed, 45% to 70% are singletons. The sample was blood. These receptors were obtained from a middle-aged man in good health.

The V call is TRBV9, the J call TRBJ2-6, with 7 bases that match TRBD1. The CDR3 sequence is 17 residues long. With 3 bases clipped from V and 1 base from J, the junction kept 7 bases outside the gene matches. Per germline, CDR1 SGDLS and CDR2 YYNGEE. The CDR3 sequence: CASSGVTGVSGANVLTF. CDR3 DNA: TGTGCCAGCAGCGGAGTTACAGGGGTTTCTGGGGCCAACGTCCTGACTTTC. Full variable domain (rest looked up from reference TRBV9 and TRBJ2-6): DSGVTQTPKHLITATGQRVTLRCSPRSGDLSVYWYQQSLDQGLQFLIQYYNGEERAKGNILERFSAQQFPDLHSELNLSSLELGDSALYFCASSGVTGVSGANVLTFGAGSRLTVL.

The gene calls are TRBV27 and TRBJ2-3, with 8 positions matching TRBD2. V was pared by 5 bases and J by 6 bases, with 13 bases of the junction left unmatched. Germline loops: CDR1 MNHEY, CDR2 SMNVEV (reference sequence). This CDR3 is built from 16 residues. CDR3 protein: CASSVFVAGIFDTQYF. The DNA for the CDR3 is TGTGCCAGCAGTGTATTTGTAGCGGGGATCTTTGATACGCAGTATTTT.

This clonotype appeared a few times. The V call is TRBV27, the J call TRBJ2-7, with 9 bases that match TRBD2. The CDR3 consists of 15 residues. The V segment lost 2 bases and the J segment 2 bases; nucleotides outside the gene matches: 4. Germline V gene data show CDR1 as MNHEY and CDR2 as SMNVEV (reference sequence). The CDR3 loop is CASSLKAGGPYEQYF. DNA of the CDR3: TGTGCCAGCAGTTTAAAAGCGGGGGGCCCCTACGAGCAGTACTTC.

The genes are TRBV7-2 and TRBJ2-3, with TRBD2 matching over 8 bases. Losses at the gene ends were 5 bases for V and 5 bases for J; bases not matched to a gene: 9. CDR1 SGHTA and CDR2 FQGNSA come from the germline V gene. The CDR3 extends over 15 amino acids. The CDR3, as DNA: TGTGCCAGCAGCCCCAGAGCGGGAGTCGGAGATACGCAGTATTTT. As protein: CASSPRAGVGDTQYF.

This clonotype was detected once. This chain joins TRBV3-1 and TRBJ2-3; D might be TRBD1 (5 bases). The CDR3 length is 18 residues. CDR1 is LGHDT and CDR2 is YNNKEL in the germline V gene (reference sequence). V shed 1 base and J shed 2 bases, with 19 bases lying between them. The CDR3 loop reads CASSQAPRTTGHTDTQYF. The CDR3 nucleotides read TGTGCCAGCAGCCAAGCCCCTCGGACAACCGGGCACACAGATACGCAGTATTTT.

The V and J genes are TRBV5-6 and TRBJ2-7, with a possible D match to TRBD1 (5 bases). The J call may be incorrect, as the DNA end agrees better with TRBJ2-5. CDR3 length: 16 amino acids. Germline CDR1 is SGHDT and CDR2 is YYEEEE. The CDR3 DNA follows: TGTGCCAGCAGCTTGGCAGGGCATAGGGGCAAAGAGACCCAGTACTTC. This encodes CASSLAGHRGKETQYF.

This chain joins TRBV12-3 or TRBV12-4 and TRBJ1-2, with D possibly TRBD1 on 6 matching bases. There are 16 residues in the CDR3. V lost 6 bases and J 4 bases, leaving 21 bases between the germline ends. CDR3 loop: CASSPTTARGGYGYTF. CDR3 bases: TGTGCCAGCAGCCCAACAACAGCCAGGGGAGGCTATGGCTACACCTTC.

This clonotype was detected many times. The chain carries TRBV29-1 and TRBJ2-1; the match to TRBD2 covers 7 bases. Germline-derived CDR1 and CDR2 are SQVTM and ANQGSEA. V lost 4 bases to trimming and J lost 10 bases; unmatched junction nucleotides: 13. The CDR3 extends over 14 amino acids. This CDR3 reads CSVVNREDLDEQFF. CDR3 nucleotides: TGCAGCGTTGTTAATCGGGAGGATCTGGACGAGCAGTTCTTC.

The chain couples TRBV20-1 to TRBJ2-7, with D possibly being TRBD1 (5 bases). CDR3 size: 14 residues. The germline gives CDR1 DFQATT, CDR2 SNEGSKA (reference sequence). Trimming took 5 bases from V and 3 from J, leaving 17 bases between them. CDR3: CSAEVKDTNYEQYF. Written as DNA, the CDR3 is TGCAGTGCTGAAGTAAAGGACACCAACTACGAGCAGTACTTC.

This chain joins TRBV7-2 and TRBJ2-5; 7 bases are a match to TRBD2. V was pared by 3 bases and J by 11 bases, with 15 bases of the junction left unmatched. CDR3 length: 15 residues. Germline assignment: CDR1 SGHTA and CDR2 FQGNSA. The CDR3 spells CASSFSRGVPREQYF. CDR3 nucleotides: TGTGCCAGCAGCTTTAGTCGGGGGGTTCCTCGGGAGCAGTACTTC.

The CDR3: CSVVQAAFSGNTIYF. CDR3 nucleotides: TGCAGCGTTGTTCAGGCCGCCTTCTCTGGAAACACCATATATTTT. The chain is built from TRBV29-1 and TRBJ1-3; D uncertain. The V end lost 4 bases, the J end lost 0 bases, and 13 bases lay between the germline ends. CDR3 length equals 15 residues. CDR1 is SQVTM and CDR2 is ANQGSEA in the germline V gene.